This section outlines one TCR beta chain sequence together with its context. The CDR3 is made up of 12 amino acids. Germline CDR1 reads DFQATT; CDR2 reads SNEGSKA (reference sequence). V was trimmed by 3 bases and J by 6 bases, leaving 12 bases between them. This entry comes from a study of blood T cell repertoires in COVID-19. As processed by the authors: Cell counts per sample came from amplifying reference gene primers. Produced via immunoSEQ multiplex PCR; TCRdb's table is partial and in-frame only. V and J calls and clone size follow that table, whereas D and trimming were derived from the DNA. The sample contains approximately 100,000 clones, approximately 84% of which appear only once.

This chain uses TRBV20-1 with TRBJ2-7, with D possibly TRBD1 on 5 matching bases. Sequencing was done on a sample of peripheral blood. The sequence was obtained from a woman aged 55-69 years with acute or convalescent COVID-19. The CDR3 spells CSASEQGGEQYF. The CDR3 nucleotides are TGCAGTGCTAGTGAGCAGGGCGGCGAGCAGTACTTC.